This entry describes one T cell receptor (beta chain). The sample belongs to a study of cytomegalovirus exposure and HLA in healthy donors. Amplification used 60 Vbeta primers and 13 Jbeta primers. Clones were sequenced by immunoSEQ multiplex PCR, and TCRdb holds only the in-frame ones, with some missing. Among approximately 210,000 clones listed, 70% to 80% were seen once. This CDR3 is built from 15 residues. V lost 1 base and J lost 7, with 11 bases in between. In germline, CDR1 is SGHAT, CDR2 FQDESV (reference sequence). The rearrangement links TRBV11-1 to TRBJ1-6; the D gene is possibly TRBD1 (6 bases). This TCR was recovered from a male donor in good health and CMV-seropositive. What was sequenced was PBMCs. CDR3 residues: CASSLGGLANSPLHF. CDR3 DNA: TGTGCCAGCAGCTTAGGGGGGCTGGCCAATTCACCCCTCCACTTT.